This entry lists 27 T cell receptor beta chains sequenced from one sample in a study of somatic mutations in cytotoxic T cells in rheumatoid arthritis. TCRdb's table, derived via immunoSEQ multiplex PCR, lists solely in-frame clones and lacks some. The table lists over 15,000 clones, about 83% of them singletons. The sequencing sample was made of CD8+ T cells sorted from blood. The receptors were gathered from a man aged 18 to 30 with rheumatoid arthritis.

CDR3: CASSIGSDNEQFF. The CDR3 coding sequence is TGTGCCAGTAGTATAGGGAGCGACAATGAGCAGTTCTTC. This chain joins TRBV19 and TRBJ2-1; D is undetermined. Trimming took off 1 base at V and 5 bases at J, with 6 bases between the two ends. Germline assignment: CDR1 LNHDA and CDR2 SQIVND (reference sequence). This CDR3 is built from 13 residues.

This chain joins TRBV27 and TRBJ2-3, with unresolved D. The CDR3 has 13 residues. Germline CDR1 MNHEY, CDR2 SMNVEV (reference sequence). V was clipped by 0 bases and J by 4 bases, with 5 bases between them. CDR3 in DNA: TGTGCCAGCAGTTTATCTGGCTCAGATACGCAGTATTTT. Translating it yields CASSLSGSDTQYF.

This clone was picked up a small number of times. The V and J genes are TRBV15 and TRBJ1-1; no firm D call. This CDR3 is built from 16 residues. V gave up 0 bases and J gave up 1 base, with 12 bases separating them. Germline lookup yields CDR1 LNHNV and CDR2 YYDKDF (reference sequence). CDR3 nucleotides: TGTGCCACCAGCAGAGATAGGGCCCACGGGAACACTGAAGCTTTCTTT. Translating gives CATSRDRAHGNTEAFF.

This chain connects TRBV7-8 to TRBJ2-1; D perhaps matches TRBD2 (5 bases). The V gene's germline CDR1 is SGHVS and CDR2 FQNEAQ. The CDR3 consists of 15 residues. Trimming stripped 3 bases from V and 0 bases from J, with 9 bases between. In nucleotides, the CDR3 is TGTGCCAGCAGCTTTGCCGGGGACTCCTACAATGAGCAGTTCTTC. This translates into CASSFAGDSYNEQFF.

The chain carries TRBV7-2 and TRBJ2-7; D gene uncertain. The germline gives CDR1 SGHTA, CDR2 FQGNSA. V was pared by 5 bases and J by 2 bases, with 13 bases between. The CDR3 covers 14 residues. The CDR3 DNA follows: TGTGCCAGCAGCCATAGACTTACAACCTACGAGCAGTACTTC. This sequence encodes CASSHRLTTYEQYF.

This clone has a single count. The chain is built from TRBV4-1 and TRBJ2-7; 7 nucleotides agree with TRBD1. This CDR3 spans 15 amino acids. With V trimmed by 1 base and J by 3 bases, 6 bases remained unmatched. The germline CDR1 and CDR2 sequences are MGHRA and YSYEKL. The CDR3 sequence: CASSQVGDSYYEQYF. CDR3 sequence (DNA): TGCGCCAGCAGCCAAGTTGGGGACAGTTACTACGAGCAGTACTTC.

The genes are TRBV28 and TRBJ2-7; 7 bases agree with TRBD1. The CDR3 is 14 amino acids. CDR1 and CDR2 (germline): MDHEN, SYDVKM. Losses at the gene ends were 5 bases for V and 4 bases for J; bases not matched to a gene: 8. CDR3 sequence (DNA): TGTGCCAGCAGTGCCGACAGGGCATTGTACGAGCAGTACTTC. This translates into CASSADRALYEQYF.

This clone was counted once. V is TRBV11-2 and J is TRBJ2-1; 8 bases line up with TRBD1. CDR3 length equals 12 residues. CDR1 SGHAT and CDR2 FQNNGV come from the germline V gene. Losses at the gene ends were 6 bases for V and 7 bases for J; bases not matched to a gene: 2. As DNA, the CDR3 is TGTGCCAGCAGATACAGGGGGAATGAGCAGTTCTTC. Its translation: CASRYRGNEQFF.

The chain combines TRBV5-8 with TRBJ1-1; D is unclear. Trimming pared 0 bases from V and 5 bases from J, leaving 11 bases between. CDR3 length: 14 residues. Germline V CDR1 and CDR2: SGHTS, YDEGEE. CDR3 sequence reads: CASSLGFTGTEAFF. The CDR3 nucleotides are TGTGCCAGCAGCTTGGGGTTTACCGGGACTGAAGCTTTCTTT.

The CDR3 protein is CASSQVGGGETQYF. Written as DNA, the CDR3 is TGTGCCAGCAGCCAAGTAGGGGGAGGAGAGACCCAGTACTTC. The chain employs TRBV7-9 and TRBJ2-5; the D gene could be TRBD1 or TRBD2 (6 bases each). Per germline, CDR1 SEHNR and CDR2 FQNEAQ (reference sequence). This CDR3 has 14 residues. V shed 5 bases and J shed 4 bases, with 14 bases lying between them.

The chain recombines TRBV7-9 with TRBJ1-1; no definite D call. Trimming pared 7 bases from V and 13 bases from J, leaving 13 bases between. Germline loops: CDR1 SEHNR, CDR2 FQNEAQ (reference sequence). This CDR3 contains 10 residues. The CDR3 DNA sequence: TGTGCCAGCACCCCTCAGGCGGGTTTCTTT. Its protein product is CASTPQAGFF.

The V gene is TRBV4-3, the J gene TRBJ2-5, with D possibly matching TRBD1 (5 bases). V was trimmed by 0 bases and J by 3 bases, leaving 17 bases between them. The CDR3 extends over 17 amino acids. Germline V gene sequence: CDR1 LGHNA, CDR2 YSLEER. Here the CDR3 DNA reads TGCGCCAGCAGCCAAGAGAAGGGGTTCACAGCAGAAGAGACCCAGTACTTC. Translating gives CASSQEKGFTAEETQYF.

The V gene is TRBV19, the J gene TRBJ1-2; D remains unclear. The CDR3 length is 13 residues. Trimming pared 2 bases from V and 4 bases from J, leaving 8 bases between. Germline CDR1 and CDR2: LNHDA and SQIVND (reference sequence). CDR3 amino acids: CASSISSTYGYTF. The CDR3 DNA is TGTGCCAGTAGTATATCCTCAACCTATGGCTACACCTTC.

This CDR3 is CASSLDRSSYEQYF. The CDR3 bases are TGTGCCAGCAGCTTAGATCGGTCTAGCTACGAGCAGTACTTC. The V gene is TRBV7-2, the J gene TRBJ2-7; D is ambiguous. The CDR3 spans 14 residues. The germline CDR1 and CDR2 sequences are SGHTA and FQGNSA. Deletions cut 1 base from V and 3 bases from J, with 10 bases between.

J is TRBJ1-4 and V is TRBV15; D is possibly TRBD1 (6 bases). Germline V CDR1 and CDR2: LNHNV, YYDKDF (reference sequence). Trimming left V 0 bases short and J 5 bases short, with 10 bases between. The CDR3 has 15 residues. Here the CDR3 DNA reads TGTGCCACCAGCAGAGATCGGACAGCAAATGAAAAACTGTTTTTT. This translates into CATSRDRTANEKLFF.

The V and J genes are TRBV2 and TRBJ2-7; possibly TRBD1 for D (6 bases). V gave up 6 bases and J gave up 4 bases, with 16 bases separating them. Germline V gene sequence: CDR1 SNHLY, CDR2 FYNNEI. There are 14 residues in the CDR3. CDR3 in DNA: TGTGCCAGCAGGGGCAGGGGAGTCTTGTACGAGCAGTACTTC. Translating it yields CASRGRGVLYEQYF.

The J gene is TRBJ1-6, the V gene TRBV13, with 7 bases lining up with TRBD1. Trimming at V came to 6 bases and at J to 9 bases, leaving 8 bases not matched to a gene. The CDR3 is 14 residues long. Germline V gene lookup returns CDR1 PRHDT and CDR2 FYEKMQ (reference sequence). Here the CDR3 reads CASSRGQAGSPLHF. CDR3 DNA: TGTGCCAGCAGTCGAGGACAGGCGGGTTCACCCCTCCACTTT.

This clone has more than one count but fewer than ten. The V call is TRBV7-3, the J call TRBJ2-2; TRBD2 might be the D (5 bases). Germline V gene lookup returns CDR1 SGHTA and CDR2 FQGTGA. The CDR3 is 13 residues long. V was pared by 5 bases and J by 9 bases, with 13 bases between. Written as DNA, the CDR3 is TGTGCCAGCAGCCCTAGCTTGGGCTGGGAGCTGTTTTTT. As protein: CASSPSLGWELFF.

The chain links TRBV28 to TRBJ2-5; 12 bases match TRBD1. The germline CDR1 and CDR2 sequences are MDHEN and SYDVKM. This CDR3 is 16 amino acids long. V dropped 5 bases and J dropped 7; count of bases not matched to a gene: 11. The CDR3 bases are TGTGCCAGCAGTCTCACGGGACAGGGGGCCTCTGGGACCCAGTACTTC. The encoded protein is CASSLTGQGASGTQYF.

The chain joins TRBV5-4 to TRBJ1-2, with D tentatively TRBD1 (5 bases). The CDR3 spans 14 residues. V gave up 4 bases and J gave up 12 bases, with 22 bases separating them. Looked up from germline, CDR1 is SGHNT and CDR2 is YYREEE (reference sequence). CDR3 sequence reads: CASSQAVLGQVDTF. The CDR3 DNA sequence: TGTGCCAGCAGCCAAGCAGTCCTGGGGCAGGTAGACACCTTC.

V gene TRBV19 combines with J gene TRBJ2-7; TRBD1 matches at 7 bases. CDR3 length equals 13 residues. Germline loops: CDR1 LNHDA, CDR2 SQIVND (reference sequence). The trim removed 5 bases at V and 5 bases at J, leaving 6 bases unmatched. CDR3 loop: CASSVRDRDEQYF. The CDR3 DNA reads TGTGCCAGTAGTGTAAGAGACAGGGACGAGCAGTACTTC. Full variable domain (outside the CDR3, taken from reference TRBV19 and TRBJ2-7): DGGITQSPKYLFRKEGQNVTLSCEQNLNHDAMYWYRQDPGQGLRLIYYSQIVNDFQKGDIAEGYSVSREKKESFPLTVTSAQKNPTAFYLCASSVRDRDEQYFGPGTRLTVT.

The chain recombines TRBV4-2 with TRBJ2-5, with 12 bases lining up with TRBD2. The V and J ends lost 0 bases and 9 bases, in that order; junction bases with no gene match: 8. Germline V lookup: CDR1 LGHNA, CDR2 YNFKEQ. This CDR3 region has 16 residues. CDR3 nucleotide sequence: TGTGCCAGCAGCCAAGATCTAGGGCTAGCGGGGGGGGCCCAGTACTTC. Its protein is CASSQDLGLAGGAQYF.

V is TRBV27 and J is TRBJ2-2; 7 bases are shared with TRBD1. This CDR3 spans 13 amino acids. Germline CDR1 is MNHEY and CDR2 is SMNVEV (reference sequence). V was clipped by 3 bases and J by 6 bases; unmatched bases: 1. DNA for the CDR3: TGTGCCAGCAGTTTCGGGACAGCCGGGGAGCTGTTTTTT. Translation gives CASSFGTAGELFF.

J is TRBJ1-1 and V is TRBV5-4; D ambiguous. Germline V gene sequence: CDR1 SGHNT, CDR2 YYREEE (reference sequence). The length of the CDR3 is 14 residues. V gave up 0 bases and J gave up 1 base, with 7 bases separating them. Here the CDR3 reads CASSLDWGNTEAFF. The CDR3 DNA reads TGTGCCAGCAGCTTGGACTGGGGGAACACTGAAGCTTTCTTT. The full variable domain, with the rest looked up from reference TRBV5-4 and TRBJ1-1, is ETGVTQSPTHLIKTRGQQVTLRCSSQSGHNTVSWYQQALGQGPQFIFQYYREEENGRGNFPPRFSGLQFPNYSSELNVNALELDDSALYLCASSLDWGNTEAFFGQGTRLTVV.

The chain recombines TRBV27 with TRBJ1-1; 10 bases line up with TRBD1. Germline lookup yields CDR1 MNHEY and CDR2 SMNVEV (reference sequence). V shed 6 bases and J 7 bases; nucleotides not matched to a gene: 5. This CDR3 region has 13 residues. The CDR3 loop reads CASSDRGRGEAFF. CDR3 nucleotide sequence: TGTGCCAGCAGCGACAGGGGGCGGGGTGAAGCTTTCTTT.

The chain combines TRBV2 with TRBJ1-1; weak D call: TRBD1 (5 bases). Per germline, CDR1 SNHLY and CDR2 FYNNEI. The ends were cut back, 6 bases at V and 4 bases at J, with 18 bases in the middle. The CDR3 has 15 residues. The CDR3 DNA sequence: TGTGCCAGCAGCCCCCGGGGGGGGGAGGTCACTGAAGCTTTCTTT. Translated: CASSPRGGEVTEAFF.

The chain has TRBV7-8 and TRBJ1-1; unclear D gene. In germline, CDR1 is SGHVS, CDR2 FQNEAQ. The CDR3 consists of 15 residues. V was shortened by 1 base and J by 2 bases, with 11 bases between the two germline ends. The CDR3: CASSLGKADNTEAFF. The CDR3, as DNA: TGTGCCAGCAGCTTAGGGAAGGCGGATAACACTGAAGCTTTCTTT.